The 2 T cell receptor beta chains in this list originate from one sample, sequenced in a study of glioma-infiltrating T cells after dendritic cell vaccination. Stated time point: after dendritic cell vaccination, including at tumor progression/relapse. Profiled with immunoSEQ multiplex PCR; TCRdb holds only in-frame clones, not every one. Among around 90,000 clones, 75% to 85% were seen once, and the ten largest hold approximately 2%. The sample here was blood, taken after dendritic cell vaccination. The receptor source for this set is a human donor with glioblastoma.

This clone was found a few times. V gene TRBV10-3 combines with J gene TRBJ2-1; 10 nucleotides line up with TRBD2. V lost 6 bases, J lost 4 bases, and 9 bases stayed unmatched. The CDR3 runs 16 residues. Germline V lookup: CDR1 ENHRY, CDR2 SYGVKD. As DNA, the CDR3 is TGTGCCATCAGGGTTTCTAGCGGGGGCCAATACAATGAGCAGTTCTTC. This codes for CAIRVSSGGQYNEQFF.

The rearrangement uses TRBV7-2 and TRBJ1-5; no definite D call. From germline, CDR1 is SGHTA and CDR2 FQGNSA. The CDR3 runs to 12 residues. V lost 4 bases and J 11 bases, leaving 12 bases between the germline ends. The CDR3 bases are TGTGCCAGCAGCTCCAACATCGGAGCCCAGCATTTT. It codes for CASSSNIGAQHF.